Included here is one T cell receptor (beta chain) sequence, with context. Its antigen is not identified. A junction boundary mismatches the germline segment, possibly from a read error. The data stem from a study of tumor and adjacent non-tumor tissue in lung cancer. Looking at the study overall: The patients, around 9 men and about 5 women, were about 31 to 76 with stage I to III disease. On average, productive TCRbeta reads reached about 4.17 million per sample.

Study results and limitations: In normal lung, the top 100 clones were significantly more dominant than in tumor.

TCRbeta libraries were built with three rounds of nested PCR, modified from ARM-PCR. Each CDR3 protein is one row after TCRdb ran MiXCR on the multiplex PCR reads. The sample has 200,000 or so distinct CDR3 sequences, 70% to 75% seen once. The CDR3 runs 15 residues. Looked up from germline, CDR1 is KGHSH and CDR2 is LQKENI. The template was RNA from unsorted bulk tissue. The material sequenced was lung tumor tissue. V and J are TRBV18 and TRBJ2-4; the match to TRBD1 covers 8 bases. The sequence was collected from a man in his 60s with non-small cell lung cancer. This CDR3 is CASSPTFGQGGIKYF. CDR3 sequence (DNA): TGTGCCAGCTCACCGACCTTTGGACAGGGTGGCATTAAGTACTTC.